The TCR beta chain described here comes from a study of T cell responses to AZD1222 COVID-19 vaccine. Notes on the study in general: A mostly white British donor set with more females was recruited, and clonal diversity was possibly underestimated.

As for this clone: Its specificity is not known.

Germline assignment: CDR1 MNHEY and CDR2 SMNVEV (reference sequence). This CDR3 is built from 14 residues. The V and J ends lost 0 bases and 5 bases respectively, with 8 bases between them. Sequenced by immunoSEQ multiplex PCR; TCRdb stores in-frame clones only, minus some. The table has about 150,000 clones, more than 70% seen once. Sequences were derived from peripheral blood, sampled on day 0 of AZD1222 vaccination. The TCR was taken from an adult in good health. The chain links TRBV27 to TRBJ2-4; TRBD1 might be the D (5 bases). Here the CDR3 DNA reads TGTGCCAGCAGTTTATCATTCAGGGAAAACATTCAGTACTTC. Its translation: CASSLSFRENIQYF.